This TCR beta chain comes out of a study of shared clonotypes between healthy human individuals. The data were produced by immunoSEQ multiplex PCR, yet TCRdb's version contains in-frame clones alone and is incomplete. The table has about 700,000 clones, roughly 70% seen once. The CDR3 totals 15 residues. CDR1 is WSHSY and CDR2 is SAAADI in the germline V gene. V gave up 6 bases and J gave up 9 bases; unmatched junction bases: 16. The chain recombines TRBV10-2 with TRBJ2-7, with TRBD2 identical over 8 bases. The receptor's source is a woman aged 25-40 years in good health. Specimen: memory CD4+ T cells sorted from blood. This sample's subset: CD45RA-negative fraction. CDR3 nucleotide sequence: TGCGCCAGCAGACCGGCCGGACTAGCTTTTCAAGGGCAGTACTTC. Amino acid sequence: CASRPAGLAFQGQYF.